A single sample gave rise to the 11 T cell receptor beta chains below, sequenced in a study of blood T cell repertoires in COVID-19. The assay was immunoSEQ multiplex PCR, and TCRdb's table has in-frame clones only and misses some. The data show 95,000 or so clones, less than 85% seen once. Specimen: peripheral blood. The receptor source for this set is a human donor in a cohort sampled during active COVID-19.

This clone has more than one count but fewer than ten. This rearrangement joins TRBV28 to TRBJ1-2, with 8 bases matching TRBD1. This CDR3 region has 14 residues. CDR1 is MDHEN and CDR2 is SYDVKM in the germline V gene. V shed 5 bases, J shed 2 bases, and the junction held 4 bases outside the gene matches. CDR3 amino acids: CASSAGGGNYGYTF. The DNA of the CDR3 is TGTGCCAGCAGTGCAGGGGGCGGAAACTATGGCTACACCTTC.

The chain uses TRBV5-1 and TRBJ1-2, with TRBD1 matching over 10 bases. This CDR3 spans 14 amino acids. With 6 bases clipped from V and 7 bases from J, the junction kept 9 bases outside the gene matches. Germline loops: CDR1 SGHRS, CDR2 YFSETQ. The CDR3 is CASNSDRGQGGYTF. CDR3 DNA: TGCGCCAGCAACTCCGACAGGGGGCAGGGTGGCTACACCTTC.

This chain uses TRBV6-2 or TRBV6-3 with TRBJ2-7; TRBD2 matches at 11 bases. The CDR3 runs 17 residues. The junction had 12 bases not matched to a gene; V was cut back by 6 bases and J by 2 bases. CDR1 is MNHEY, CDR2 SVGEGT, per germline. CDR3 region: CASSPTSGSRTAYEQYF. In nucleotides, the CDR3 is TGTGCCAGCAGCCCCACTAGCGGGAGTCGGACTGCCTACGAGCAGTACTTC.

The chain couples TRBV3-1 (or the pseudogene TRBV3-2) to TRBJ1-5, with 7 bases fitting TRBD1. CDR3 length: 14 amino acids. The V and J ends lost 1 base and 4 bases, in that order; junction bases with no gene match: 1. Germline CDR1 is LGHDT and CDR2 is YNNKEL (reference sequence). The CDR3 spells CASSQGQGNQPQHF. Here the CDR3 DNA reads TGTGCCAGCAGCCAAGGACAGGGTAATCAGCCCCAGCATTTT.

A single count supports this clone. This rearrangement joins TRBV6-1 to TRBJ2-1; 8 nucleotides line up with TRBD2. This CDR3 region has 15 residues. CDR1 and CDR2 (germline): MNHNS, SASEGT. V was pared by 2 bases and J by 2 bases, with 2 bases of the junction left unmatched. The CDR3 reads CASSEPGLAYNEQFF. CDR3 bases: TGTGCCAGCAGTGAACCGGGACTAGCCTACAATGAGCAGTTCTTC.

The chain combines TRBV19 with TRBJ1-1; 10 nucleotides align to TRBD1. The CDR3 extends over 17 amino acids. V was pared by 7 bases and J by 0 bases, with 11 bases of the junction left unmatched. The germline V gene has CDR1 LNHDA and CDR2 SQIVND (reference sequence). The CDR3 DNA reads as TGTGCCAGTATGGGGGCACCGACAGGGGGCATGAACACTGAAGCTTTCTTT. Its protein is CASMGAPTGGMNTEAFF.

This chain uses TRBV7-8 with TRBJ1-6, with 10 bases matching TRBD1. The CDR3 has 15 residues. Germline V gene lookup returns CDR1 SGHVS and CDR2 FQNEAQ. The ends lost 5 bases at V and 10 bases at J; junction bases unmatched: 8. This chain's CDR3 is CASSPGTGVGSPLHF. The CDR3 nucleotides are TGTGCCAGCAGCCCAGGGACAGGGGTGGGCTCACCCCTCCACTTT.

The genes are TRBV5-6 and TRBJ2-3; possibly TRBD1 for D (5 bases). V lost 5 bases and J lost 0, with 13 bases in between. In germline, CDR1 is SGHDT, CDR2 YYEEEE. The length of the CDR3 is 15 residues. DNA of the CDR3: TGTGCCAGCAGGATTTACAGGCCTAGCACAGATACGCAGTATTTT. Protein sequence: CASRIYRPSTDTQYF. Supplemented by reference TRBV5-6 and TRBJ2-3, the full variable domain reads DAGVTQSPTHLIKTRGQQVTLRCSPKSGHDTVSWYQQALGQGPQFIFQYYEEEERQRGNFPDRFSGHQFPNYSSELNVNALLLGDSALYLCASRIYRPSTDTQYFGPGTRLTVL.

The CDR3: CASSQARVTSTSFSGANVLTF. CDR3 sequence (DNA): TGCGCCAGCAGCCAAGCGAGGGTGACTAGTACCTCCTTCTCTGGGGCCAACGTCCTGACTTTC. The chain carries TRBV4-1 and TRBJ2-6, with D perhaps TRBD2 (6 bases). Per germline, CDR1 MGHRA and CDR2 YSYEKL. The CDR3 is made up of 21 amino acids. Trimming cost V 1 base and J 0 bases, with 22 bases left between them.

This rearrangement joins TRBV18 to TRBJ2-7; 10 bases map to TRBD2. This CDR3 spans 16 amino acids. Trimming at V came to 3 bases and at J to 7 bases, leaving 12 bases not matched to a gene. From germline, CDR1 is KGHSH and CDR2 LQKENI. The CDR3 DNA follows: TGTGCCAGCTCACCTCTCGAGCGGGGGGGACTACGTGAGCAGTACTTC. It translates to CASSPLERGGLREQYF.

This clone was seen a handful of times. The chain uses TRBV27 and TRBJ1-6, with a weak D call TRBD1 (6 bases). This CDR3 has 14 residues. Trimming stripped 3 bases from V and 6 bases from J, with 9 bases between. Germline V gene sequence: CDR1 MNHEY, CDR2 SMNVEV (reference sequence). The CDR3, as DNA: TGTGCCAGCAGTTTGGGGGCCGCTAATTCACCCCTCCACTTT. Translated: CASSLGAANSPLHF.